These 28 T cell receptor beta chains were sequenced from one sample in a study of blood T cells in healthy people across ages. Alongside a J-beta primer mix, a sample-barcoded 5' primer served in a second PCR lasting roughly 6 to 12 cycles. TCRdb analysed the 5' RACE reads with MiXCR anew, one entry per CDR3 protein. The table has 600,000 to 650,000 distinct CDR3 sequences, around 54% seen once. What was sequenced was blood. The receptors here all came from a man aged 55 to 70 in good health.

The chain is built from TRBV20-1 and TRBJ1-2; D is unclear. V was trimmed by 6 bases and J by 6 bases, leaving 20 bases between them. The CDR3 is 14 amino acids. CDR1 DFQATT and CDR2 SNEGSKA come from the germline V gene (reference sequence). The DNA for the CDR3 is TGCAGTGCCCCTAACCCTCGGGTCCCTAATGGCTACACCTTC. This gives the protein CSAPNPRVPNGYTF.

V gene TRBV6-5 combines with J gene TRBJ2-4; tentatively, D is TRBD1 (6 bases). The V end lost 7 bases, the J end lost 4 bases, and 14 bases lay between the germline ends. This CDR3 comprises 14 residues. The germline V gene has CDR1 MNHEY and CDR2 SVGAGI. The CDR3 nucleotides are TGTGCCAGCACCGAACAGGGTATAAAAAACATTCAGTACTTC. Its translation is CASTEQGIKNIQYF.

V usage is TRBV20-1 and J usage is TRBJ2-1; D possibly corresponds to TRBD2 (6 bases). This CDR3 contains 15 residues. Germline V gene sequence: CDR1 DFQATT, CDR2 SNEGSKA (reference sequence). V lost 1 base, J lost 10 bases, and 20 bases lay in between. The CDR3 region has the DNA TGCAGTGCTAGAGTCGGAGGGCTCTCCGGAGGGGAGCAGTTCTTC. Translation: CSARVGGLSGGEQFF.

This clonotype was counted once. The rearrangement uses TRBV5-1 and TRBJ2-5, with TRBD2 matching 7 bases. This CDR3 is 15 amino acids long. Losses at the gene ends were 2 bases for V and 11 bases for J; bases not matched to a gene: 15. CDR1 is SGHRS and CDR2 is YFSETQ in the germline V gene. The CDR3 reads CASSFLAAEVDEQYF. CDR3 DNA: TGCGCCAGCAGCTTCCTAGCGGCGGAAGTGGATGAGCAGTACTTC.

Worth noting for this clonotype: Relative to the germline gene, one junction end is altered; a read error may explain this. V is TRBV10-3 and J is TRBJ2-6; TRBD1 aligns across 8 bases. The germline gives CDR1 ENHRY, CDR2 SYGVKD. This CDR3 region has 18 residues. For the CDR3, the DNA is TGTGCCATCAGTGCCCGAGGACAGGGTAGCTCTGGGGCCTACGTCCTGACTTTC. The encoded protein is CAISARGQGSSGAYVLTF.

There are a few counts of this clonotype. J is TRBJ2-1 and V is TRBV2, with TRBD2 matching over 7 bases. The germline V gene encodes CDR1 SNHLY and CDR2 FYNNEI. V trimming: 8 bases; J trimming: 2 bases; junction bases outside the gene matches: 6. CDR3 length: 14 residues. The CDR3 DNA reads TGTGCCAGCGGGGGGACTACCCCCTACAATGAGCAGTTCTTC. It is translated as CASGGTTPYNEQFF.

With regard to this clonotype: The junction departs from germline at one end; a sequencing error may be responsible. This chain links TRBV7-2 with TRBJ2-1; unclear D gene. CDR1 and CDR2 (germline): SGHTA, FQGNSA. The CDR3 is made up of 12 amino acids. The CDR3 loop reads CAGSFLYNEQFF. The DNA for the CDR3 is TGTGCCGGCAGCTTTCTCTACAATGAGCAGTTCTTC.

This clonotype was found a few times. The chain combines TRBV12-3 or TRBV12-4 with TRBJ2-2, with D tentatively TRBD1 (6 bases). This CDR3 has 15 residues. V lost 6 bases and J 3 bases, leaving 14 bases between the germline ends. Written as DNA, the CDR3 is TGTGCCAGCAGAAGACCGGACAGTCACACCGGGGAGCTGTTTTTT. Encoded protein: CASRRPDSHTGELFF.

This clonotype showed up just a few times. The CDR3 sequence is CAIRPGVGAGETQYF. CDR3 DNA: TGTGCCATCAGGCCGGGGGTTGGGGCCGGAGAGACCCAGTACTTC. J is TRBJ2-5 and V is TRBV10-3; D might be TRBD2 (6 bases). The germline V gene has CDR1 ENHRY and CDR2 SYGVKD. The CDR3 has 15 amino acids. Trimming stripped 6 bases from V and 4 bases from J, with 18 bases between.

The CDR3: CASTLAGGYYGYTF. CDR3 nucleotide sequence: TGTGCCAGCACCCTGGCAGGGGGCTATTATGGCTACACCTTC. The chain links TRBV28 to TRBJ1-2; 8 bases agree with TRBD1. J gave up 5 bases and V 7 bases, and 9 bases lay outside the gene matches. CDR1 MDHEN and CDR2 SYDVKM come from the germline V gene. The CDR3 length is 14 residues.

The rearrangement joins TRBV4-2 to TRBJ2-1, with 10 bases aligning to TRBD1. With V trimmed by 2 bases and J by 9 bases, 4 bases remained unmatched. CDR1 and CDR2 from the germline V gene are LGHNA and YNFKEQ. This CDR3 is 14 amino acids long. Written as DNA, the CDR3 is TGTGCCAGCAGCCAATGGGACAGGGGTGGTGAGCAGTTCTTC. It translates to CASSQWDRGGEQFF.

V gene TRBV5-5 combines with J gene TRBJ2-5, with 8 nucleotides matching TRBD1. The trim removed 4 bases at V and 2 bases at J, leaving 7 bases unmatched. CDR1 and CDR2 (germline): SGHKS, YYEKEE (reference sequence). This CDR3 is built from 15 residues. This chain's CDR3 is CASSPTGVVQETQYF. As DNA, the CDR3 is TGTGCCAGCAGCCCGACAGGGGTGGTACAAGAGACCCAGTACTTC.

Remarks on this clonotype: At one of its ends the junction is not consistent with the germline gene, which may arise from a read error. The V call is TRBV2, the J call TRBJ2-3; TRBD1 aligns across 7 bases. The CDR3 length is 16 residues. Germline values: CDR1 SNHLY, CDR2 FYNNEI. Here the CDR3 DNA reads TGTGCCAGCAGTCGGGACAGTGAGCCTAGCACAGACACGCAGTATTTT. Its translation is CASSRDSEPSTDTQYF.

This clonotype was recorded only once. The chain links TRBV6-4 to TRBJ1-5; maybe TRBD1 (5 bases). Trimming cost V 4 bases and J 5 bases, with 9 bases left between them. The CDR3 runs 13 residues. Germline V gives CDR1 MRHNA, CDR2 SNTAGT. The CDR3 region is CASSGGRDQPQHF. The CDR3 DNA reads TGTGCCAGCAGTGGTGGCAGGGATCAGCCCCAGCATTTT.

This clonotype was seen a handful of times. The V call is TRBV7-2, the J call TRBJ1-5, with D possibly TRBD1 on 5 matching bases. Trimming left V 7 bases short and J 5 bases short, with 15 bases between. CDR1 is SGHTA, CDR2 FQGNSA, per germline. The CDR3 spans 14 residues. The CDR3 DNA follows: TGTGCCAGCAAGTTCGGCAGGGAGGATCAGCCCCAGCATTTT. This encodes CASKFGREDQPQHF.

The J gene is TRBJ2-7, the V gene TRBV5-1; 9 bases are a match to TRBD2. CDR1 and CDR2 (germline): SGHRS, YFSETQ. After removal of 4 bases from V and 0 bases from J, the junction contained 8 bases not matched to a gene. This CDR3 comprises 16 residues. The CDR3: CASSPIAGALSYEQYF. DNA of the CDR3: TGCGCCAGCAGCCCTATAGCGGGGGCGCTCTCCTACGAGCAGTACTTC.

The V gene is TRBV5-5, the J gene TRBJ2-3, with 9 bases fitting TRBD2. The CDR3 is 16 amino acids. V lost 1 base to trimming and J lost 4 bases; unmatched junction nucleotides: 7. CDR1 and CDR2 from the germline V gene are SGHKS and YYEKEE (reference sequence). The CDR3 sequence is CASSLLGGGAADTQYF. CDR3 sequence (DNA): TGTGCCAGCAGCTTGCTGGGCGGGGGGGCCGCAGATACGCAGTATTTT.

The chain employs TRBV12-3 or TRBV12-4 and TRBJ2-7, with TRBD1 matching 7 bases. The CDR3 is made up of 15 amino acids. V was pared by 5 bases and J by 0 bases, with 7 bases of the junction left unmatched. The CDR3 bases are TGTGCCAGCAGTCGACAGGGCACAAACTCCTACGAGCAGTACTTC. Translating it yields CASSRQGTNSYEQYF.

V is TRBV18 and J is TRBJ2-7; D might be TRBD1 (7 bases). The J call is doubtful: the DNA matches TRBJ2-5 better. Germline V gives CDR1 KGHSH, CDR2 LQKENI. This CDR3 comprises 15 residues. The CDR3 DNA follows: TGTGCCAGCTCACCGCTCCAGGGGGGAATGGAGACCCAGTACTTC. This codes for CASSPLQGGMETQYF.

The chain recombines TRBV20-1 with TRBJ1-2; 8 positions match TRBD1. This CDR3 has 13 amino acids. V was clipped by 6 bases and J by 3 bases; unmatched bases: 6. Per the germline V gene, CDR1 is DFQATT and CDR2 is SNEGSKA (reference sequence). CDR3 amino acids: CSAVQGAYYGYTF. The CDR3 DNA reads TGCAGTGCGGTGCAGGGGGCATACTATGGCTACACCTTC.

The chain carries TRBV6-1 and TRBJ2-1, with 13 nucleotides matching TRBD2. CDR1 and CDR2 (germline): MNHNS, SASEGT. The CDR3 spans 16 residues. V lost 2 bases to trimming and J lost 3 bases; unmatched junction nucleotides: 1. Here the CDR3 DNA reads TGTGCCAGCAGTGAAAGGACTAGCGGGGGCTACAATGAGCAGTTCTTC. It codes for CASSERTSGGYNEQFF.

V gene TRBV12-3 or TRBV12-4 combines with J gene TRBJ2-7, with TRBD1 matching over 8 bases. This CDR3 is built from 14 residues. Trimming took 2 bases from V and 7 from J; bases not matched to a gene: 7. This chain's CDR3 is CASSLSQGAGEQYF. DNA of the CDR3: TGTGCCAGCAGTTTAAGTCAGGGGGCGGGAGAGCAGTACTTC.

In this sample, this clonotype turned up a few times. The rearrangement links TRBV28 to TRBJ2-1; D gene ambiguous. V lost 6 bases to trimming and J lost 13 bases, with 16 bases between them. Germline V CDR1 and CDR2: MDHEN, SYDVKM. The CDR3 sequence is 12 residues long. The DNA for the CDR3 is TGTGCCAGCAGCTCCCGTCAGTTGAGTCAGTTCTTC. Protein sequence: CASSSRQLSQFF.

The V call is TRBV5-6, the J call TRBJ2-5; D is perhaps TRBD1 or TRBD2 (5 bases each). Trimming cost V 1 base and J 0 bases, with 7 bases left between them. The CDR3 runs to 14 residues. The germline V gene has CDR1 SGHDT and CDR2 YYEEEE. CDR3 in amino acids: CASSLRGNQETQYF. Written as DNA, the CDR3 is TGTGCCAGCAGCTTGCGGGGCAACCAAGAGACCCAGTACTTC.

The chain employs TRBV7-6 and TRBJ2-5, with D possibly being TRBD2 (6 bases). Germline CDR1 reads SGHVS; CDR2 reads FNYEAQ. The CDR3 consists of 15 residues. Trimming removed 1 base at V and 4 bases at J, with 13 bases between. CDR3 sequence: CASSLVAGSLETQYF. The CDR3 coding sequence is TGTGCCAGCAGCTTAGTTGCGGGGAGCCTAGAGACCCAGTACTTC.

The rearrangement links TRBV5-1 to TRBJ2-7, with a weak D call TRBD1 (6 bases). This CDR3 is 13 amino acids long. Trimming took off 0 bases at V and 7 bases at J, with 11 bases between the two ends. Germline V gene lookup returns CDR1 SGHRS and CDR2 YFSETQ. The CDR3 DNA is TGCGCCAGCAGCTTGGACAGGGCCAATGAGCAGTACTTC. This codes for CASSLDRANEQYF.

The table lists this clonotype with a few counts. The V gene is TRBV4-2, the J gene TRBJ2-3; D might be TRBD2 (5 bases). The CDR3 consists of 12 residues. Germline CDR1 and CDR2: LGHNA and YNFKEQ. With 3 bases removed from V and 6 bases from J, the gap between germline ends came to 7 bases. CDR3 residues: CASSQPGDTQYF. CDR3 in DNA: TGTGCCAGCAGCCAGCCGGGGGATACGCAGTATTTT.

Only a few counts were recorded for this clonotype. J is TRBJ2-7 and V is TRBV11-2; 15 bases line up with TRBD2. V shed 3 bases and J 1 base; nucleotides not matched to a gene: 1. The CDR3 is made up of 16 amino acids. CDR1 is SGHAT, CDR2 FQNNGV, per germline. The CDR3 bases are TGTGCCAGCAGCTTGGGGACTAGCGGGGGGTCCTACGAGCAGTACTTC. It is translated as CASSLGTSGGSYEQYF.